This T cell receptor (beta chain) derives from a study of long-term antiretroviral therapy in people with HIV. An immunoSEQ assay, version v3.0, was performed at survey level. Measured with immunoSEQ multiplex PCR; TCRdb has only the in-frame clones, and not every one. The sample has tens of thousands of clones, about nine tenths seen once; the top ten hold around 6.8%. Study findings and constraints: Documentation of ART adherence, viral resistance or therapy changes was absent.

V dropped 5 bases and J dropped 7 bases, with 20 bases sitting between them. This CDR3 spans 16 amino acids. The germline V gene encodes CDR1 SNHLY and CDR2 FYNNEI. Comment on this clone: The target antigen is unknown.

The specimen was unsorted PBMCs, collected roughly 5 years before starting antiretroviral therapy. This sequence joins TRBV2 and TRBJ2-2, with D tentatively TRBD1 or TRBD2 (5 bases each). This clonotype originated in a man in his fifties with HIV. CDR3 loop: CASSPPPGPKGGELFF. In nucleotides, the CDR3 is TGTGCCAGCAGTCCACCACCGGGACCTAAGGGCGGGGAGCTGTTTTTT.